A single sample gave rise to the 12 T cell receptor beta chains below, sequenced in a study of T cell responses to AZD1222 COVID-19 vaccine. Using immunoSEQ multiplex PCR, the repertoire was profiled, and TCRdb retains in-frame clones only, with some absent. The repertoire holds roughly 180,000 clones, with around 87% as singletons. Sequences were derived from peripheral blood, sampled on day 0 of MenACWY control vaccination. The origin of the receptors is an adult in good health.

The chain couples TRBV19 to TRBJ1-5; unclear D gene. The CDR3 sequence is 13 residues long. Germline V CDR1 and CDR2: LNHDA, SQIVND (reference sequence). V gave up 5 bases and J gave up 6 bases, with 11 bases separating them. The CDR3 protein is CASSPTVVQPQHF. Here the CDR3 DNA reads TGTGCCAGTAGTCCCACAGTCGTTCAGCCCCAGCATTTT. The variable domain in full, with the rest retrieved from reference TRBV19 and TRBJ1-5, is DGGITQSPKYLFRKEGQNVTLSCEQNLNHDAMYWYRQDPGQGLRLIYYSQIVNDFQKGDIAEGYSVSREKKESFPLTVTSAQKNPTAFYLCASSPTVVQPQHFGDGTRLSIL.

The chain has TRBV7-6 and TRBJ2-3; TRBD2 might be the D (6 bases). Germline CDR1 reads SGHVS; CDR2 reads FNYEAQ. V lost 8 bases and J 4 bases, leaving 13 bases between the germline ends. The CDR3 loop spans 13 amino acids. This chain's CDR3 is CASGGQGPDTQYF. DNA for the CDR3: TGTGCCAGCGGAGGGCAGGGCCCAGATACGCAGTATTTT. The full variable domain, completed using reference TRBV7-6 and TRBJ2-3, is GAGVSQSPRYKVTKRGQDVALRCDPISGHVSLYWYRQALGQGPEFLTYFNYEAQQDKSGLPNDRFSAERPEGSISTLTIQRTEQRDSAMYRCASGGQGPDTQYFGPGTRLTVL.

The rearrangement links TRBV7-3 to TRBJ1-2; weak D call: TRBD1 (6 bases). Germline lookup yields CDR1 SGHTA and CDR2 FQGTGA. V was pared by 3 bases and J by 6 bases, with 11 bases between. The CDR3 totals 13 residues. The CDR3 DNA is TGTGCCAGCAGCTTGTCGTCAGGGGATGGCTACACCTTC. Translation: CASSLSSGDGYTF.

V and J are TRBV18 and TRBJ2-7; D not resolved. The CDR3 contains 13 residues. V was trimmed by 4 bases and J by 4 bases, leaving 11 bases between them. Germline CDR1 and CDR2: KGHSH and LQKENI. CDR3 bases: TGTGCCAGCTCACGAAATCCGGCTTACGAGCAGTACTTC. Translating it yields CASSRNPAYEQYF.

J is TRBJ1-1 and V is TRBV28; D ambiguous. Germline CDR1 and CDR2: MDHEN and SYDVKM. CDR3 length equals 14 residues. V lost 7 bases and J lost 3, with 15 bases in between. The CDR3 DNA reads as TGTGCCAGCAAATTGGGTCTTGCAGACACTGAAGCTTTCTTT. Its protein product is CASKLGLADTEAFF.

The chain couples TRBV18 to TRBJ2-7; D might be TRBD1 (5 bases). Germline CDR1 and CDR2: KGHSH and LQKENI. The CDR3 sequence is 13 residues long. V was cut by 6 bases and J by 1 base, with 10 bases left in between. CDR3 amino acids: CASSPGQSYEQYF. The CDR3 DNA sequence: TGTGCCAGCTCCCCCGGACAATCCTACGAGCAGTACTTC.

This CDR3 is CASSPTGVAGAYEQYF. The CDR3, as DNA: TGTGCCAGCAGCCCAACGGGAGTAGCGGGGGCCTACGAGCAGTACTTC. The rearrangement uses TRBV7-6 and TRBJ2-7; 9 nucleotides agree with TRBD2. The CDR3 is 16 residues long. J gave up 2 bases and V 5 bases, and 10 bases lay outside the gene matches. Germline assignment: CDR1 SGHVS and CDR2 FNYEAQ. Variable domain in full (rest from reference TRBV7-6 and TRBJ2-7): GAGVSQSPRYKVTKRGQDVALRCDPISGHVSLYWYRQALGQGPEFLTYFNYEAQQDKSGLPNDRFSAERPEGSISTLTIQRTEQRDSAMYRCASSPTGVAGAYEQYFGPGTRLTVT.

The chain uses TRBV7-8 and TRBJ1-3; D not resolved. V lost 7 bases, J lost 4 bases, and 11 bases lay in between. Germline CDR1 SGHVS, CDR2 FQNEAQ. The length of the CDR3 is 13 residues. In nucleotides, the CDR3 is TGTGCCAGCACCGGCCAACCAGGAAACACCATATATTTT. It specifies CASTGQPGNTIYF.

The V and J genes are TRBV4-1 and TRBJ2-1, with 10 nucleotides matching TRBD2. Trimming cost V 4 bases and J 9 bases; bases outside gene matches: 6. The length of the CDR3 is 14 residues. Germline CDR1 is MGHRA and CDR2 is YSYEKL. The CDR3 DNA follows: TGCGCCAGCAGCCCAGCGGGGGGGCCGGTTGAGCAGTTCTTC. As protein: CASSPAGGPVEQFF.

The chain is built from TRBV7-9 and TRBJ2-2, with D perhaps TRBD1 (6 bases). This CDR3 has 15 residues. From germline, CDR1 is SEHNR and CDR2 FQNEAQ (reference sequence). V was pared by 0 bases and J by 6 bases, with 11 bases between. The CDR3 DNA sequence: TGTGCCAGCAGCTTAGCGGCAGGGGATTCCGGGGAGCTGTTTTTT. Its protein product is CASSLAAGDSGELFF.

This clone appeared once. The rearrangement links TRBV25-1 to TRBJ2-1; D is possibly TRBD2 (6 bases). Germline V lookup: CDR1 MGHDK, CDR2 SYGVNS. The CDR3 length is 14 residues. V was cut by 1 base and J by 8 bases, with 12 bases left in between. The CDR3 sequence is CASSEWGGADEQFF. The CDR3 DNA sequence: TGTGCCAGCAGTGAATGGGGCGGGGCGGATGAGCAGTTCTTC.

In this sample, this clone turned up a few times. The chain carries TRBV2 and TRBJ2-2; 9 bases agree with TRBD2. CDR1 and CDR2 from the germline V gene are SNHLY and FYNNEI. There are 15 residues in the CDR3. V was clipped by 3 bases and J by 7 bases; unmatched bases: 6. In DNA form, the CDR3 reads TGTGCCAGCAGTGACTCTAGCGGGGTTGGCGGGGAGCTGTTTTTT. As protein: CASSDSSGVGGELFF.